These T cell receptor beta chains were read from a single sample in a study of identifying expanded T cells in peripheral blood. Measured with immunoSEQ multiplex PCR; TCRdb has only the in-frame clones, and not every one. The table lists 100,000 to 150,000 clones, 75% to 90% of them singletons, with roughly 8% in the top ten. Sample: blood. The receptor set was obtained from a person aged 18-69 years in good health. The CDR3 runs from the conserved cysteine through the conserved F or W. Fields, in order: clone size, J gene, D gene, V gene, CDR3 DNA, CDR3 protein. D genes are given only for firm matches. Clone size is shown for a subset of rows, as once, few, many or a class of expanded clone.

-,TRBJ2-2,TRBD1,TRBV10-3,TGTGCCACCAACAAAGACAGGGATGGAAACACCGGGGAGCTGTTTTTT,CATNKDRDGNTGELFF
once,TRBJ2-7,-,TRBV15,TGTGCCACCAGCAGTAATTCTGTGGACTACGAGCAGTACTTC,CATSSNSVDYEQYF
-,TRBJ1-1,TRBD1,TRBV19,TGTGCCAGTAGTATAGCGGAGACAGGGGCTGAAGCTTTCTTT,CASSIAETGAEAFF
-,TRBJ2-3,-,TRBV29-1,TGCAGCGTTGCGGGCCCCGGTGGAACAGATACGCAGTATTTT,CSVAGPGGTDTQYF
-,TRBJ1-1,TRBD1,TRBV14,TGTGCCAGTACTACAGGGGGACGGAGCACTGAAGCTTTCTTT,CASTTGGRSTEAFF
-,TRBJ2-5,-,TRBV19,TGTGCCAGTAAACGACAGGCTGAAGAGACCCAGTACTTC,CASKRQAEETQYF
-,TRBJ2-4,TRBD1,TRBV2,TGTGCCAGCAGTTATCAAGGACAGGGGCATGCCAAAAACATTCAGTACTTC,CASSYQGQGHAKNIQYF
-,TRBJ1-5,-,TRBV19,TGTGCCAGTAGTATTCGCCAGGGGCTTAGCAATCAGCCCCAGCATTTT,CASSIRQGLSNQPQHF
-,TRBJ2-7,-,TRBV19,TGTGCCAGTAGTGGCACGGGACCCCCGCTCTACGAGCAGTACTTC,CASSGTGPPLYEQYF
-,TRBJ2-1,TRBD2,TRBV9,TGTGCCAGCAGCCTTAGCGGGACCTACAATGAGCAGTTCTTC,CASSLSGTYNEQFF
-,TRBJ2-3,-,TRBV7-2,TGTGCCAGCAGCCTCCCTGTGACAGATACGCAGTATTTT,CASSLPVTDTQYF
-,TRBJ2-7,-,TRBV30,TGTGCCTGGAGTCCGGGACAAACCTACGAGCAGTACTTC,CAWSPGQTYEQYF
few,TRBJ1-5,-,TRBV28,TGTGCCAGCACAATAGGGAACCACAATCAGCCCCAGCATTTT,CASTIGNHNQPQHF